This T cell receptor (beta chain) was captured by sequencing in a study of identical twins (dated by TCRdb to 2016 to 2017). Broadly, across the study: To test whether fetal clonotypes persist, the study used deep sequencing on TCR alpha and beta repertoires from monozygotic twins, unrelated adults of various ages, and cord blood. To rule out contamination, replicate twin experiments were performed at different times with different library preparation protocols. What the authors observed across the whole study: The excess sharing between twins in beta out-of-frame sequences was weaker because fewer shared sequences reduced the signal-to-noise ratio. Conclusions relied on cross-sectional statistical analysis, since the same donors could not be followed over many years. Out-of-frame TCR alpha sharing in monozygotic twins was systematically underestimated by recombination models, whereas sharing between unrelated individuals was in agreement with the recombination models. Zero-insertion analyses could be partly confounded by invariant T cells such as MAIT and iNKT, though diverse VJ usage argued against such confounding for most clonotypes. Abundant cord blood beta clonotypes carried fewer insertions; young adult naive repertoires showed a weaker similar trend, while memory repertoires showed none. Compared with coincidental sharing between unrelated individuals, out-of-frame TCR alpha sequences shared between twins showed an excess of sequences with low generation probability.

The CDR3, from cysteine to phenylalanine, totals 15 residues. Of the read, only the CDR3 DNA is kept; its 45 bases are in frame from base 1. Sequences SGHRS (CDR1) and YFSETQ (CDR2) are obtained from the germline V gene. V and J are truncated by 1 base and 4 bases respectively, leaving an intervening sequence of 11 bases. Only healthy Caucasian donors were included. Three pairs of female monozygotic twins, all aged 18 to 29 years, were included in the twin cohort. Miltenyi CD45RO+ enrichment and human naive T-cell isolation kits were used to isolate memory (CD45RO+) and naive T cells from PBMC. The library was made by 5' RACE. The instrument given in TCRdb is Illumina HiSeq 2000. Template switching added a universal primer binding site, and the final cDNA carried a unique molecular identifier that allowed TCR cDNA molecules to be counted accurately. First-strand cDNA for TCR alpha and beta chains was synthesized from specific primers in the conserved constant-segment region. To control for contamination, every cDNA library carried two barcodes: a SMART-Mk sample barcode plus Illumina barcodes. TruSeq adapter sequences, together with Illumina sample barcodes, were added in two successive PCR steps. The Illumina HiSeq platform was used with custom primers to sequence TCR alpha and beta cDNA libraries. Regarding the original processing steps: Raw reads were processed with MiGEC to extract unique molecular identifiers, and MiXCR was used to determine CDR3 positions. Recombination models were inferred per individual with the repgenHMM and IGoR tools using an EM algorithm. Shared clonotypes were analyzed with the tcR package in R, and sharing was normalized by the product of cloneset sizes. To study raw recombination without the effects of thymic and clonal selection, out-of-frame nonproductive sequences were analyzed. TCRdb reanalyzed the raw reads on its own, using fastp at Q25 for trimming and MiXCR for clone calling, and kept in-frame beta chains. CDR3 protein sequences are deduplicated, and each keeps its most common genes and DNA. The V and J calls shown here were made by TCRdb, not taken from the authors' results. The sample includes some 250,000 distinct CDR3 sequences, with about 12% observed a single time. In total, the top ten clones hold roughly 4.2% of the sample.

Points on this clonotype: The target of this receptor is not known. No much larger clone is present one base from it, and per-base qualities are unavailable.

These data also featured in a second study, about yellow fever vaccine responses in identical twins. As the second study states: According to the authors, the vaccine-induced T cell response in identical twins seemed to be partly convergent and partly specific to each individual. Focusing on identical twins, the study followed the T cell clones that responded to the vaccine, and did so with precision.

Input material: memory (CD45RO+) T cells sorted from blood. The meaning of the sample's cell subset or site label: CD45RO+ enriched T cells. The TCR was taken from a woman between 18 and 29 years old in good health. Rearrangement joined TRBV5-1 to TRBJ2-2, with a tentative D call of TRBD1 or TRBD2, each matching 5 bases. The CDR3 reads CASSLLPGSTGELFF. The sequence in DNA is TGCGCCAGCAGCTTGTTGCCAGGGAGCACCGGGGAGCTGTTTTTT.